This T cell receptor beta chain was sequenced during a study of blood T cell repertoires in COVID-19. Across the whole study: COVID-19 samples from acute and convalescent phases originated in the United States, Italy and Spain. T cells, B-cell-depleted T cells, or PBMCs supplied cDNA or gDNA.

The CDR3 covers 18 residues. With V trimmed by 3 bases and J by 0 bases, 12 bases remained unmatched. Germline V gene data show CDR1 as LNHDA and CDR2 as SQIVND (reference sequence). Produced via immunoSEQ multiplex PCR; TCRdb's table is partial and in-frame only. The repertoire holds more than 300,000 clones, approximately 88% seen once, with roughly 1.7% in the top ten. Sequencing input: peripheral blood. J is TRBJ2-3 and V is TRBV19; 7 nucleotides match TRBD1. This sequence originates from a woman in her twenties or thirties with COVID-19, enrolled during active disease. CDR3 nucleotide sequence: TGTGCCAGTAGTATTTTCCTAGGACAGGTCCTCAGCACAGATACGCAGTATTTT. Its translation: CASSIFLGQVLSTDTQYF.